Given below is one TCR beta chain in context. This clonotype appeared a few times. This receptor's antigen is unknown. No per-base quality is available; no much larger clone lies one base away. The donors were under 40 Caucasian individuals from Russia, aged roughly 6 to 95 years, who were systemically healthy. Roughly 9.5 milliliters of peripheral blood were drawn from each donor into EDTA-treated Vacutainer tubes. Ficoll-Paque density-gradient centrifugation was used to isolate PBMCs, with at least 6.5 million per sample. Trizol reagent was used to extract total RNA from the PBMCs, yielding at least 5.5 micrograms per sample. The percentages of naive CD45RAhigh/CD27high T cells were determined by flow cytometry on a PBMC aliquot from every donor. Via the germline V gene, CDR1 is SGHDT and CDR2 YYEEEE. V is cut back by 4 bases and J by 0 bases, with 6 bases in the junction unmatched. From the cysteine through the phenylalanine, the CDR3 covers 16 amino acids. The sequence is cut down to CDR3 DNA, 48 bases in frame from base 1.

The record originates from a study of blood T cells in healthy people across ages (dated by TCRdb to the mid-2010s). Background on the whole study: In model experiments, template switching captured about one uniquely barcoded TCR beta cDNA molecule for every two T cells. Donors of different ages were randomly distributed across sequencing lanes to avoid experimental bias. The study analyzed two additional independent replicas of 1 million unique cDNA reads from the same blood draw for two donors, one aged 18 to 30 and one aged 80 or older. The study measured age-related changes in TCR beta repertoire diversity using deep sequencing normalized with unique cDNA molecular identifiers. The donors were split into four age groups: young (average about 15 years), middle-aged (39), aged (approximately 60) and long-lived (about 74).

Library preparation used 5' RACE. The reads were generated on an Illumina HiSeq 2500. The second PCR ran for about 6 to 11 cycles and used a J-beta primer mix along with a sample-barcoded 5' primer. A template-switch 5' adaptor carrying 12 random nucleotides introduced a unique molecular identifier onto each TCR beta cDNA molecule. At least 2.5 million CDR3-containing paired-end reads were obtained from each sample. First-strand cDNA was synthesized from all RNA with the Mint cDNA synthesis kit, primed by a TRBC-specific oligonucleotide. Following uracil-DNA glycosylase treatment, a first 18-cycle PCR with universal primers M1SS and BC2_uni_R was performed on all cDNA. The authors processed their data as follows. Normalization of each sample was performed by random selection of 1 million high-quality reads, each carrying a distinct molecular identifier. Instead of being binned into consensus sequences, reads that shared molecular identifiers were thrown out. MiTCR, set to a Q25 quality threshold and the strictest error-elimination algorithm, was used for CDR3 identification, clonotype clustering and error correction. A nonparametric unseen species model with Euler transformation was used to estimate lower-bound total TCR beta diversity. TCRdb reran the public reads through fastp at Q25 and MiXCR, keeping productive beta chains. Records with the same CDR3 protein are collapsed into one entry carrying the most frequent genes and DNA. Clone size and V and J calls follow TCRdb, not the original study. For this sample the table gives hundreds of thousands of distinct CDR3 sequences, of which approximately 21% were detected only once. Clones ranked in the top ten supply roughly 3.9% of the sample.

The research as a whole found: Because profiling used bulk unsorted PBMCs, naive and antigen-experienced compartments could not be compared conclusively. Because the CMV infection status of the donors was unknown, age-related changes in expanded clonotypes may potentially have been confounded. Observed TCR beta diversity per million T cells fell roughly linearly with age, and a significant reduction was already apparent by age around 40. The percentage of naive T cells measured by flow cytometry correlated strongly with observed TCR beta diversity. Estimates of total diversity based on one million sequenced T cells were regarded as lower bounds and as underestimates. Compared with the aged group, the long-lived group had more naive CD4+ T cells, fewer expanded clones and increased TCR diversity, suggesting age selection.

The chain is made from TRBV5-6 and TRBJ1-2; 10 middle bases align to TRBD1. Sequencing input: blood. The source of this sequence is a man in his 70s in good health. CDR3 loop: CASSPGTGEPNYGYTF. The DNA reads TGTGCCAGCAGCCCAGGGACAGGGGAGCCTAACTATGGCTACACCTTC. When the CDR3 is completed using the reference TRBV5-6 and TRBJ1-2 genes on either side, the full variable domain is DAGVTQSPTHLIKTRGQQVTLRCSPKSGHDTVSWYQQALGQGPQFIFQYYEEEERQRGNFPDRFSGHQFPNYSSELNVNALLLGDSALYLCASSPGTGEPNYGYTFGSGTRLTVV.